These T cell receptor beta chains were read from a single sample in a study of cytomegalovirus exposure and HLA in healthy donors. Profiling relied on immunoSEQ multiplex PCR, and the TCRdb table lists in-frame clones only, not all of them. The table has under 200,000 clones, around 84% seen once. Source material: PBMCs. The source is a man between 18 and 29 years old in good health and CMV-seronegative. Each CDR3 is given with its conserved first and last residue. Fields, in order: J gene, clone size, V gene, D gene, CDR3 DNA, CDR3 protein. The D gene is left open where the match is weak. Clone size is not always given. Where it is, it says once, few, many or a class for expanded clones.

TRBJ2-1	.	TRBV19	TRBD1	TGTGCCAGTAGTATAGACCGGGACAGATTTCGCAATGAGCAGTTCTTC	CASSIDRDRFRNEQFF
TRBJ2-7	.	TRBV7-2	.	TGTGCCAGCAGCTTCGAGTCGGGGTTGGCCTACGAGCAGTACTTC	CASSFESGLAYEQYF
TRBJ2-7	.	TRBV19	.	TGTGCCACGACTAATAACCCTTCCTACGAGCAGTACTTC	CATTNNPSYEQYF
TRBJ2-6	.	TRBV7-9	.	TGTGCCAGCAGCCCCCGGGTGGTCGGAAAACGCTCTGGGGCCAACGTCCTGACTTTC	CASSPRVVGKRSGANVLTF
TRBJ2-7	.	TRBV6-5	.	TGTGCCAGCAGCTTCTCCGCAAAAGGGGCCCACGAGCAGTACTTC	CASSFSAKGAHEQYF
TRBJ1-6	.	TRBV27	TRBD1	TGTGCCAGCAGTACGTGGACAGGGCCGTATAATTCACCCCTCCACTTT	CASSTWTGPYNSPLHF
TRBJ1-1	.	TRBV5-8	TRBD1	TGTGCCAGCAGCAGCCAGGGACAGGGGAACACTGAAGCTTTCTTT	CASSSQGQGNTEAFF
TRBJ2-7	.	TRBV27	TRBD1	TGTGCCAGCAGACCACCGGGACAGGGGAAATCCTACGAGCAGTACTTC	CASRPPGQGKSYEQYF
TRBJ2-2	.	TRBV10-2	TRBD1	TGCGCCAGCAGTGAGATCGTCGGACAGGGGGTAGCCGGGGAGCTGTTTTTT	CASSEIVGQGVAGELFF
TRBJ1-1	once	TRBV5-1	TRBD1	TGCGCCAGCAGCTTGGCAGGGGGAGGGAACACTGAAGCTTTCTTT	CASSLAGGGNTEAFF
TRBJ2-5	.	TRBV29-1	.	.	CSVARGSGYQETRYF
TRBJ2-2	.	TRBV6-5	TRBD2	TGTGCCAGCAGGGGGCGGGGGGAAAACACCGGGGAGCTGTTTTTT	CASRGRGENTGELFF
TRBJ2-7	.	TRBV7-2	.	TGTGCCAGCAGCTTGGGGGGACGGCAGTACTTC	CASSLGGRQYF
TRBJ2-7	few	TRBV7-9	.	TGTGCCAGCAGCTTAAGTGGGCCCTACGAGCAGTACTTC	CASSLSGPYEQYF
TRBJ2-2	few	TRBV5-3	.	TGTGCCAGAAGCTTGGTCAGGATGGGCACCGGGGAGCTGTTTTTT	CARSLVRMGTGELFF
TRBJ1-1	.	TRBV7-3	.	TGTGCCAGCAGCGCGGACAGCGGGGGAAGGGCTTTCTTT	CASSADSGGRAFF
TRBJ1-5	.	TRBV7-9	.	TGTGCCAGCAGCCCTGGACGGGATAGCAATCAGCCCCAGCATTTT	CASSPGRDSNQPQHF
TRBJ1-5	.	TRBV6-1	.	TGTGCCAGCAGCCGGGGGGGGGTAGATCAGCCCCAGCATTTT	CASSRGGVDQPQHF
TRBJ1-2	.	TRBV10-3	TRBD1	TGTGCCAAAAAACAGGGGGAAGACTATGGCTACACCTTC	CAKKQGEDYGYTF
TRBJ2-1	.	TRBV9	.	TGTGCCAGCAGCGAGGAGGGCGCCACCGAGCAGTTCTTC	CASSEEGATEQFF
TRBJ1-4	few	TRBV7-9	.	TGTGCCAGCAGCTTAGGGTTGGGGGCAGGTGAAAAACTGTTTTTT	CASSLGLGAGEKLFF
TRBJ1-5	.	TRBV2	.	TGTGCCAGCAGTGTGGCGGACAATCAGCCCCAGCATTTT	CASSVADNQPQHF
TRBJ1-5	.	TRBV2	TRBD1	TGTGCCAGCAGGGGGACAGGGGGCCGTCAGCCCCAGCATTTT	CASRGTGGRQPQHF
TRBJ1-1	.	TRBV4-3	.	TGCGCCAGCAGCCAGGCCGAGAGGCGTAACACTGAAGCTTTCTTT	CASSQAERRNTEAFF
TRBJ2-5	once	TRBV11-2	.	TGTGCCAGCAGACCCGACACGTACCAAGAGACCCAGTACTTC	CASRPDTYQETQYF
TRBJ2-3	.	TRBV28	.	TGTGCCAGCAGTTCCACCCCGGGATCCCCAGATACGCAGTATTTT	CASSSTPGSPDTQYF
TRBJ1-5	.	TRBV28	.	TGTGCCAGCAGTTTACAGCAGGGCAATCAGCCCCAGCATTTT	CASSLQQGNQPQHF
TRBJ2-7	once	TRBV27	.	TGTGCCAGCAGTTTATCCCCCCAACAGGGCCCCTACGAGCAGTACTTC	CASSLSPQQGPYEQYF
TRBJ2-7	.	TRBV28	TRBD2	TGTGCCAGCAGTTCGAATCGACTAGCGGCCAACTACGAGCAGTACTTC	CASSSNRLAANYEQYF
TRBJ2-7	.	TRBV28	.	TGTGCCAGCAGTTCCAGGTCCTACGAGCAGTACTTC	CASSSRSYEQYF
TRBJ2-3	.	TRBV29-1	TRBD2	TGCAGCGTTGATAACCCTAGCGGTTCTAGCACAGATACGCAGTATTTT	CSVDNPSGSSTDTQYF
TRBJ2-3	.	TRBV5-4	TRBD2	TGTGCCAGCAGCTTGGAGCCAGCGGGAGCCAGCACAGATACGCAGTATTTT	CASSLEPAGASTDTQYF
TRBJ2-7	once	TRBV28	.	TGTGCCAGCAGACTGACTAGCTCCTACGAGCAGTACTTC	CASRLTSSYEQYF
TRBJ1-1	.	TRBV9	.	TGTGCCAGCAGCGTAGCCGCCAGTATGAACACTGAAGCTTTCTTT	CASSVAASMNTEAFF
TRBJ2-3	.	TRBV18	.	TGTGCCAGCTCACCCCAACGGACAGATACGCAGTATTTT	CASSPQRTDTQYF
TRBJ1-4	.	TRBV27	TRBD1	TGTGCCAGCAGCCGACAGGGGGCGCGTGAAAAACTGTTTTTT	CASSRQGAREKLFF
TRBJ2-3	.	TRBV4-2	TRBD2	TGTGCCAGCAGCCAAGAAACTAGCGGGGGGAATACGCAGTATTTT	CASSQETSGGNTQYF